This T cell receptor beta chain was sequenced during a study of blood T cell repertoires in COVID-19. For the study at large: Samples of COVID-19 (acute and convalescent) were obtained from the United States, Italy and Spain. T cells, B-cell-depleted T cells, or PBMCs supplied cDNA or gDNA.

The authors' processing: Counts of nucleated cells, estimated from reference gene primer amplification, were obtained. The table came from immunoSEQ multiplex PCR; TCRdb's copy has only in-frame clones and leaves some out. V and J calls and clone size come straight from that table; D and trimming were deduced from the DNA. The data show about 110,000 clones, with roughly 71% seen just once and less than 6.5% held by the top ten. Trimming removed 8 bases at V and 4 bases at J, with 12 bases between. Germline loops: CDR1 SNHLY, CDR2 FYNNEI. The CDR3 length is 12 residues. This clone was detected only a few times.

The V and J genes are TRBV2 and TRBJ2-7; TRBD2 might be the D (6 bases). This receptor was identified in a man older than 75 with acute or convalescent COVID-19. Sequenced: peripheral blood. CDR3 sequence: CASQLALYEQYF. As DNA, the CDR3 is TGTGCCAGCCAACTAGCCCTTTACGAGCAGTACTTC.